The sequence of this T cell receptor (beta chain) was determined in a study of CD8 T cells in ankylosing spondylitis. TCRdb itself ran the 5' RACE reads through MiXCR, one entry per CDR3 protein. Of 130,000 or so distinct CDR3 sequences listed, more than 6.5% were seen once; the top ten hold 9.5% to 15%. Trimming removed 3 bases at V and 5 bases at J, with 10 bases between. CDR1 is MNHEY, CDR2 SMNVEV, per germline (reference sequence). The CDR3 covers 13 residues. This clonotype showed up many times. No antigen is known for it. Study-wide points: Within matched ankylosing spondylitis synovial fluid, disease-linked clones were reportedly significantly enriched. A subset of motif variants has previously been described in the synovial fluid and blood of reactive arthritis. Seemingly distinctive of ankylosing spondylitis blood was a TCR beta motif formed by eight highly homologous variants.

The sequencing sample was made of blood, either unsorted or a sorted T cell fraction (not recorded which). The genes are TRBV27 and TRBJ1-2, with D possibly being TRBD1 (6 bases). The source is a male donor with ankylosing spondylitis or in good health (not recorded which). CDR3 loop: CASSFRGGYGYTF. CDR3 in DNA: TGTGCCAGCAGTTTTAGGGGGGGGTATGGCTACACCTTC.